These T cell receptor beta chains were read from a single sample in a study of T cell responses to AZD1222 COVID-19 vaccine. Using immunoSEQ multiplex PCR, the repertoire was profiled, and TCRdb retains in-frame clones only, with some absent. The sample records about 120,000 clones, 70% to 90% being singletons. Sequences were derived from peripheral blood, sampled on day 0 of AZD1222 vaccination. The receptor set was obtained from an adult in good health. The CDR3 runs from the conserved cysteine through the conserved F or W. Clone size appears in some rows only: once, few, many, or a class for an expanded clone.

CASSDSGTGPQNEQFF	TRBJ2-1	TRBV9	NA
CASSDPGWDYGYTF	TRBJ1-2	TRBV6-1	once
CASSLIRETQYF	TRBJ2-5	TRBV28	NA
CASSPLPPRGSYNSPLHF	TRBJ1-6	TRBV7-6	NA
CASSGSGLKYYEQYF	TRBJ2-7	TRBV13	once
CASRPTSGGRPTQYF	TRBJ2-3	TRBV6-5	NA
CASSVTGLPLNTEAFF	TRBJ1-1	TRBV19	NA
CASSGSVGGYTF	TRBJ1-2	TRBV2	NA
CAWNSVGGHQETQYF	TRBJ2-5	TRBV30	NA
CAITPGWGQEQYF	TRBJ2-7	TRBV10-3	NA
CASSKQIYSGLRADTQYF	TRBJ2-3	TRBV3-1/TRBV3-2	NA